The clone carrying this T cell receptor beta chain has only a few counts. Antigen unknown. The junction differs from germline at one of its ends, possibly a read error. TCRdb reanalysed the PCR reads using MiXCR and keeps one entry per CDR3 protein. The table lists 40,000 to 45,000 distinct CDR3 sequences, 18% of them singletons. These data originate in a study of molecular identifiers for immune sequencing clone quantification. About the research overall: Replicates partitioned RNA from about 20,000 or 100,000 naive CD8 cells into five parts, sequencing four. Whole-study results and caveats: Jurkat TCR RNA spiked in from one cell could reportedly be detected among approximately 1 million naive cells. For highly expanded clones, sizes could be underestimated when identical TCR molecules share a barcode. More than 97% of effector molecules, versus under 1% of naive-cell molecules, belonged to clones above 20 RNA copies.

The germline gives CDR1 SGDLS, CDR2 YYNGEE. The CDR3 extends over 15 amino acids. The receptor comes from a human donor in good health. Some libraries in this study had Jurkat cell RNA spiked in. The genes are TRBV9 and TRBJ1-1; tentative D call: TRBD1 (6 bases). Sample: naive CD8+ T cells from blood, with Jurkat cell RNA spiked in. Indicated subset: FACS-sorted CD8+CD4-CCR7+CD45RA+ naive T cells. CDR3 DNA: TGTGCCAGCAGCGTCTCGAGGGGGGGCAACACTGAAGTTTTCTTT. As protein: CASSVSRGGNTEVFF.